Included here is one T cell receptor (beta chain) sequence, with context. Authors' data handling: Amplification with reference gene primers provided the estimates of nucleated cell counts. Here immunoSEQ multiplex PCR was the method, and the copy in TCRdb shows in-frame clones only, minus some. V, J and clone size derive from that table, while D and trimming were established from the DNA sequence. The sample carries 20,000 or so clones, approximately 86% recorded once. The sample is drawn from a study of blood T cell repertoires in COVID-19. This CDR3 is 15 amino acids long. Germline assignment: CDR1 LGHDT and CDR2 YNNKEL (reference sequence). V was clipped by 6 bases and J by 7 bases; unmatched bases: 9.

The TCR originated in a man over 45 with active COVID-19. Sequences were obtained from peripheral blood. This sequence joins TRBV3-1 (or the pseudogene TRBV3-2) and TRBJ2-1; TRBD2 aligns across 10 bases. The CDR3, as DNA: TGTGCCAGCAGACGAGCGGGGGGGCTGTGGAATGAGCAGTTCTTC. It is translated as CASRRAGGLWNEQFF.